Below are 21 T cell receptor beta chains sequenced from a single sample in a study of blood T cell repertoires in COVID-19. Clones were sequenced by immunoSEQ multiplex PCR, and TCRdb holds only the in-frame ones, with some missing. The table records about 250,000 clones, around 89% of them present only once. The sequencing input was PBMCs or T cells enriched from blood (not recorded which). Receptor source: a man aged 35 to 55 who had recovered from COVID-19.

The genes are TRBV5-1 and TRBJ2-5; 7 nucleotides align to TRBD1. Germline CDR1 is SGHRS and CDR2 is YFSETQ. V lost 4 bases, J lost 1 base, and 1 base stayed unmatched. The CDR3 runs 13 residues. CDR3 amino acids: CASSTGVQETQYF. In DNA, the CDR3 is TGCGCCAGCAGCACAGGGGTCCAAGAGACCCAGTACTTC.

The chain couples TRBV19 to TRBJ2-2; TRBD2 might be the D (6 bases). This CDR3 spans 16 amino acids. CDR1 and CDR2 (germline): LNHDA, SQIVND (reference sequence). V was clipped by 0 bases and J by 4 bases, with 12 bases between them. CDR3 protein: CASSIDTGTPTGELFF. The CDR3 DNA sequence: TGTGCCAGTAGTATAGATACGGGGACTCCCACCGGGGAGCTGTTTTTT.

The V call is TRBV19, the J call TRBJ2-2; 9 bases map to TRBD2. The ends lost 3 bases at V and 4 bases at J; junction bases unmatched: 3. The CDR3 length is 15 residues. CDR1 is LNHDA, CDR2 SQIVND, per germline (reference sequence). The DNA for the CDR3 is TGTGCCAGTAGTATCTCACTAGCGGGCACCGGGGAGCTGTTTTTT. Protein: CASSISLAGTGELFF.

The chain is built from TRBV11-2 and TRBJ2-3, with 13 bases aligning to TRBD2. CDR1 is SGHAT and CDR2 is FQNNGV in the germline V gene. The V segment lost 5 bases and the J segment 6 bases; nucleotides outside the gene matches: 8. The CDR3 length is 16 residues. The CDR3 bases are TGTGCCAGCAGCGCCCAACTAGCGGGAGGGCGGGATACGCAGTATTTT. This sequence encodes CASSAQLAGGRDTQYF.

This clone was picked up one time. The chain recombines TRBV11-2 with TRBJ1-2, with 7 bases lining up with TRBD1. This CDR3 is built from 15 residues. CDR1 and CDR2 (germline): SGHAT, FQNNGV. Unmatched junction bases numbered 7, after V lost 1 base and J lost 5 bases. CDR3 region: CASSLGRDRLYGYTF. The DNA of the CDR3 is TGTGCCAGCAGCTTAGGGCGGGACAGACTTTATGGCTACACCTTC.

V is TRBV18 and J is TRBJ2-7, with 10 nucleotides matching TRBD2. CDR3 length equals 18 residues. Germline V gene data show CDR1 as KGHSH and CDR2 as LQKENI. The ends lost 0 bases at V and 0 bases at J; junction bases unmatched: 8. CDR3 coding DNA: TGTGCCAGCTCACCACCGGGGCTAGCGGGGGCCATCTCCTACGAGCAGTACTTC. The encoded protein is CASSPPGLAGAISYEQYF.

J is TRBJ2-7 and V is TRBV13; D is possibly TRBD1 (5 bases). The V and J ends lost 1 base and 1 base respectively, with 8 bases between them. There are 14 residues in the CDR3. Germline CDR1 reads PRHDT; CDR2 reads FYEKMQ (reference sequence). The CDR3 region has the DNA TGTGCCAGCAGCTTAGTCAGGGATTCCTACGAGCAGTACTTC. The encoded protein is CASSLVRDSYEQYF.

The chain recombines TRBV4-1 with TRBJ2-2, with D maybe TRBD2 (5 bases). Germline CDR1 MGHRA, CDR2 YSYEKL. The CDR3 length is 16 residues. V lost 4 bases and J 4 bases, leaving 16 bases between the germline ends. The CDR3 loop reads CASSPLTRGSTGELFF. CDR3 bases: TGCGCCAGCAGCCCCCTCACGAGAGGGAGCACCGGGGAGCTGTTTTTT.

J is TRBJ1-2 and V is TRBV19; 7 nucleotides line up with TRBD1. V shed 3 bases, J shed 8 bases, and the junction held 6 bases outside the gene matches. The V gene's germline CDR1 is LNHDA and CDR2 SQIVND (reference sequence). CDR3 length: 13 residues. CDR3 bases: TGTGCCAGTAGTATGTTACAGGGGCGAGGCTACACCTTC. It translates to CASSMLQGRGYTF.

V and J are TRBV7-9 and TRBJ2-2, with a tentative D call TRBD2 (5 bases). V gave up 3 bases and J gave up 5 bases, with 10 bases separating them. CDR3 size: 14 residues. Germline V lookup: CDR1 SEHNR, CDR2 FQNEAQ (reference sequence). The CDR3 here is CASSLYTGTGELFF. The CDR3 coding sequence is TGTGCCAGCAGCTTGTACACGGGGACCGGGGAGCTGTTTTTT.

This chain links TRBV7-2 with TRBJ2-3; 13 nucleotides line up with TRBD2. This CDR3 contains 15 residues. V was clipped by 2 bases and J by 4 bases; unmatched bases: 0. Looked up from germline, CDR1 is SGHTA and CDR2 is FQGNSA. In DNA form, the CDR3 reads TGTGCCAGCAGCTTAACTAGCGGGGGGGCAGATACGCAGTATTTT. This gives the protein CASSLTSGGADTQYF.

The J gene is TRBJ1-5, the V gene TRBV15; D is possibly TRBD1 (5 bases). Between the trimmed V and J ends, which lost 0 bases and 5 bases, there was a span of 14 bases. The CDR3 loop spans 16 amino acids. From germline, CDR1 is LNHNV and CDR2 YYDKDF (reference sequence). The chain's CDR3 is CATSRDRGRGDQPQHF. As DNA, the CDR3 is TGTGCCACCAGCAGAGATAGGGGTAGGGGCGATCAGCCCCAGCATTTT.

V is TRBV9 and J is TRBJ1-1; TRBD1 matches at 10 bases. V lost 1 base, J lost 3 bases, and 3 bases stayed unmatched. This CDR3 is 15 amino acids long. Per the germline V gene, CDR1 is SGDLS and CDR2 is YYNGEE. The CDR3 nucleotides read TGTGCCAGCAGCGTAAGACAGGGGGCTGACACTGAAGCTTTCTTT. Protein product: CASSVRQGADTEAFF.

The V call is TRBV21-1, the J call TRBJ1-1; TRBD1 is the table's D call and was not checked against the DNA. TRBV21-1 represents a pseudogene. The CDR3 covers 16 residues. The CDR3 spells CASSKARGQGSTEAFF. The CDR3 DNA is TGTGCCAGCAGCAAAGCGAGGGGACAGGGGTCCACTGAAGCTTTCTTT.

The CDR3 DNA follows: TGTGCCAGCAGCGTAGGACTCGGGACAGGGGTTGGCTACACCTTC. As protein: CASSVGLGTGVGYTF. The J gene is TRBJ1-2, the V gene TRBV9, with TRBD1 matching 10 bases. Germline V CDR1 and CDR2: SGDLS, YYNGEE. With V trimmed by 0 bases and J by 7 bases, 6 bases remained unmatched. The CDR3 has 15 residues.

J is TRBJ2-3 and V is TRBV4-3; 7 nucleotides agree with TRBD2. Germline loops: CDR1 LGHNA, CDR2 YSLEER. CDR3 length equals 17 residues. V shed 1 base, J shed 1 base, and the junction held 8 bases outside the gene matches. The CDR3 sequence is CASSQGPGLPRTDTQYF. CDR3 nucleotides: TGCGCCAGCAGCCAAGGTCCGGGACTACCTCGCACAGATACGCAGTATTTT.

This chain connects TRBV6-5 to TRBJ2-7; 7 positions match TRBD1. The CDR3 loop spans 16 amino acids. The V segment lost 4 bases and the J segment 2 bases; nucleotides outside the gene matches: 11. Per germline, CDR1 MNHEY and CDR2 SVGAGI. CDR3 in amino acids: CASSLNRGPKTYEQYF. DNA for the CDR3: TGTGCCAGCAGTTTAAACAGGGGCCCTAAAACCTACGAGCAGTACTTC.

V gene TRBV19 combines with J gene TRBJ2-2; D call uncertain. This CDR3 region has 15 residues. V was trimmed by 3 bases and J by 5 bases, leaving 13 bases between them. Germline-derived CDR1 and CDR2 are LNHDA and SQIVND (reference sequence). CDR3 amino acids: CASSINSGGTGELFF. CDR3 in DNA: TGTGCCAGTAGTATTAATTCCGGCGGAACCGGGGAGCTGTTTTTT. The variable domain in full, completed from reference TRBV19 and TRBJ2-2, reads DGGITQSPKYLFRKEGQNVTLSCEQNLNHDAMYWYRQDPGQGLRLIYYSQIVNDFQKGDIAEGYSVSREKKESFPLTVTSAQKNPTAFYLCASSINSGGTGELFFGEGSRLTVL.

V is TRBV5-5 and J is TRBJ1-2; D is perhaps TRBD1 (5 bases). Germline V CDR1 and CDR2: SGHKS, YYEKEE (reference sequence). The V and J ends lost 2 bases and 4 bases respectively, with 15 bases between them. The CDR3 loop spans 15 amino acids. CDR3 protein: CASSFGARESYGYTF. In DNA, the CDR3 is TGTGCCAGCAGCTTTGGGGCCAGGGAAAGCTATGGCTACACCTTC.

V is TRBV5-4 and J is TRBJ2-5; 10 nucleotides match TRBD1. The CDR3 loop spans 14 amino acids. Looked up from germline, CDR1 is SGHNT and CDR2 is YYREEE (reference sequence). V dropped 5 bases and J dropped 4; count of bases not matched to a gene: 5. The CDR3 protein is CASRQDRGLETQYF. The CDR3 DNA reads TGTGCCAGCAGACAGGACAGGGGGTTAGAGACCCAGTACTTC.

The chain couples TRBV6-5 to TRBJ1-3; D gene uncertain. V shed 0 bases and J shed 0 bases, with 9 bases lying between them. The CDR3 has 16 amino acids. Germline CDR1 reads MNHEY; CDR2 reads SVGAGI. CDR3 sequence (DNA): TGTGCCAGCAGTTACTCGATCATGAGCTCTGGAAACACCATATATTTT. Translation gives CASSYSIMSSGNTIYF.